A single sample gave rise to the 28 T cell receptor beta chains below, sequenced in a study of shared clonotypes between healthy human individuals. Naive CD8 cells, CD45RO-negative and positively selected for CCR7, excluded terminally differentiated effector memory CD45RA+ cells. Using immunoSEQ multiplex PCR, the repertoire was profiled, and TCRdb retains in-frame clones only, with some absent. The sample yields fewer than 1 million clones, 90% to 98% seen once. The sample comprised naive CD8+ T cells sorted from blood. The receptors come from a man aged 30 to 45 in good health.

This clone was recorded only once. The chain links TRBV6-1 to TRBJ2-5; D may correspond to TRBD1 or TRBD2 (6 bases each). Germline V gives CDR1 MNHNS, CDR2 SASEGT. Trimming stripped 9 bases from V and 5 bases from J, with 19 bases between. The CDR3 runs 14 residues. The CDR3 region has the DNA TGTGCCAGTAACTCATGGGGGGCCTCGGAGACCCAGTACTTC. Amino acids: CASNSWGASETQYF.

This clone was recorded once. The genes are TRBV10-2 and TRBJ1-1; tentatively, D is TRBD1 (5 bases). The V end lost 8 bases, the J end lost 4 bases, and 11 bases lay between the germline ends. The CDR3 runs 12 residues. Germline CDR1 reads WSHSY; CDR2 reads SAAADI. The CDR3 here is CASSQGVTEAFF. The CDR3 DNA sequence: TGCGCCAGCTCGCAGGGCGTCACTGAAGCTTTCTTT.

The chain links TRBV7-9 to TRBJ2-7; D is possibly TRBD2 (5 bases). With 2 bases removed from V and 2 bases from J, the gap between germline ends came to 13 bases. The CDR3 is 15 amino acids. CDR1 is SEHNR and CDR2 is FQNEAQ in the germline V gene (reference sequence). The CDR3: CASSLLRERPYEQYF. The CDR3 DNA sequence: TGTGCCAGCAGCTTATTGAGGGAGAGACCCTACGAGCAGTACTTC.

CDR3 sequence: CASSSGLAGGPGLWSGELFF. Here the CDR3 DNA reads TGTGCCAGCAGCTCGGGACTAGCGGGAGGGCCGGGGCTCTGGTCCGGGGAGCTGTTTTTT. V is TRBV9 and J is TRBJ2-2; 16 bases match TRBD2. Germline assignment: CDR1 SGDLS and CDR2 YYNGEE. This CDR3 is 20 amino acids long. Trimming took 4 bases from V and 6 from J; bases not matched to a gene: 15.

The V gene is TRBV10-3, the J gene TRBJ2-2, with 7 nucleotides matching TRBD1. The CDR3 loop spans 15 amino acids. The germline V gene has CDR1 ENHRY and CDR2 SYGVKD. The trim removed 3 bases at V and 4 bases at J, leaving 5 bases unmatched. This CDR3 is CAISERDRATGELFF. The CDR3 bases are TGTGCCATCAGTGAAAGGGACAGAGCCACCGGGGAGCTGTTTTTT.

The rearrangement joins TRBV6-5 to TRBJ2-7; a weak D match, TRBD2 (6 bases). The V gene's germline CDR1 is MNHEY and CDR2 SVGAGI. Trimming cost V 2 bases and J 7 bases, with 12 bases left between them. The CDR3 is 13 amino acids. The CDR3 DNA sequence: TGTGCCAGCAGTTACGGACGGGACTCGGAGCAGTACTTC. Translating gives CASSYGRDSEQYF.

CDR3 protein: CAWSVLAGYSYEQYF. CDR3 nucleotide sequence: TGTGCCTGGAGTGTACTAGCGGGATACTCCTACGAGCAGTACTTC. The V call is TRBV30, the J call TRBJ2-7; 10 bases match TRBD2. The length of the CDR3 is 15 residues. The germline gives CDR1 GTSNPN, CDR2 SVGIG (reference sequence). V was clipped by 0 bases and J by 0 bases; unmatched bases: 2.

This chain connects TRBV29-1 to TRBJ1-4; TRBD1 is a possible D gene (5 bases). The CDR3 runs 14 residues. Germline CDR1 and CDR2: SQVTM and ANQGSEA. V gave up 4 bases and J gave up 7 bases, with 16 bases separating them. The CDR3 DNA reads TGCAGCGTTGGGACACTAGAGGAGGGTGAAAAACTGTTTTTT. It encodes CSVGTLEEGEKLFF.

J is TRBJ2-7 and V is TRBV27; D remains unclear. CDR1 and CDR2 (germline): MNHEY, SMNVEV (reference sequence). The ends were cut back, 0 bases at V and 2 bases at J, with 5 bases in the middle. CDR3 size: 13 residues. CDR3 DNA sequence: TGTGCCAGCAGTTTATCGGCCCCCTACGAGCAGTACTTC. This encodes CASSLSAPYEQYF.

The CDR3: CATSQAENTEAFF. For the CDR3, the DNA is TGTGCCACCAGCCAGGCCGAGAACACTGAAGCTTTCTTT. This sequence joins TRBV15 and TRBJ1-1; no definite D call. The CDR3 runs 13 residues. Trimming took 5 bases from V and 1 from J, leaving 8 bases between them. Germline CDR1 is LNHNV and CDR2 is YYDKDF (reference sequence).

Note on this clone: Other DNA sequences within the sample encode an identical CDR3. The gene calls are TRBV4-1 and TRBJ2-7; D is unresolved. Germline lookup yields CDR1 MGHRA and CDR2 YSYEKL. CDR3 size: 13 residues. Trimming took 1 base from V and 3 from J, leaving 7 bases between them. The DNA for the CDR3 is TGCGCCAGCAGCCAAGCTCTGGGCTACGAGCAGTACTTC. Its translation is CASSQALGYEQYF.

The chain employs TRBV7-9 and TRBJ2-7, with TRBD2 matching 12 bases. V shed 5 bases, J shed 4 bases, and the junction held 12 bases outside the gene matches. Germline V gene sequence: CDR1 SEHNR, CDR2 FQNEAQ (reference sequence). This CDR3 spans 17 amino acids. CDR3 nucleotides: TGTGCCAGCAGCCCTAGACTAGCGGGAGCTAACCGATACGAGCAGTACTTC. This gives the protein CASSPRLAGANRYEQYF. Combining the CDR3 with reference TRBV7-9 and TRBJ2-7 gives the whole variable domain DTGVSQNPRHKITKRGQNVTFRCDPISEHNRLYWYRQTLGQGPEFLTYFQNEAQLEKSRLLSDRFSAERPKGSFSTLEIQRTEQGDSAMYLCASSPRLAGANRYEQYFGPGTRLTVT.

The rearrangement links TRBV29-1 to TRBJ2-7, with D tentatively TRBD1 (5 bases). Trimming stripped 8 bases from V and 1 base from J, with 12 bases between. Per the germline V gene, CDR1 is SQVTM and CDR2 is ANQGSEA. The CDR3 is 12 amino acids. The CDR3 spells CSMRTQSYEQYF. In nucleotides, the CDR3 is TGCAGCATGAGGACACAATCCTACGAGCAGTACTTC.

This sequence joins TRBV27 and TRBJ1-3; D not resolved. V shed 4 bases and J shed 4 bases, with 11 bases lying between them. CDR1 is MNHEY, CDR2 SMNVEV, per germline (reference sequence). The CDR3 runs 14 residues. As DNA, the CDR3 is TGTGCCAGCAGTTCTTACCCTCTAGGAAACACCATATATTTT. As protein: CASSSYPLGNTIYF.

This chain links TRBV14 with TRBJ1-2; no clear D gene. The CDR3 has 13 amino acids. V dropped 1 base and J dropped 2 bases, with 5 bases sitting between them. The germline V gene encodes CDR1 SGHDN and CDR2 FVKESK. The chain's CDR3 is CASSQGQNYGYTF. For the CDR3, the DNA is TGTGCCAGCAGCCAAGGTCAGAACTATGGCTACACCTTC.

The V and J genes are TRBV2 and TRBJ1-1, with 10 bases aligning to TRBD1. Germline V gives CDR1 SNHLY, CDR2 FYNNEI. V shed 6 bases, J shed 3 bases, and the junction held 10 bases outside the gene matches. The CDR3 consists of 16 residues. Written as DNA, the CDR3 is TGTGCCAGCAGCAGATCATGGACAGGGGGAGACACTGAAGCTTTCTTT. This sequence encodes CASSRSWTGGDTEAFF. The complete variable domain, with remaining parts taken from reference TRBV2 and TRBJ1-1, reads EPEVTQTPSHQVTQMGQEVILRCVPISNHLYFYWYRQILGQKVEFLVSFYNNEISEKSEIFDDQFSVERPDGSNFTLKIRSTKLEDSAMYFCASSRSWTGGDTEAFFGQGTRLTVV.

This chain links TRBV5-5 with TRBJ2-1, with a possible D match to TRBD2 (5 bases). The V and J ends lost 4 bases and 5 bases respectively, with 19 bases between them. The CDR3 loop spans 16 amino acids. Germline V gene sequence: CDR1 SGHKS, CDR2 YYEKEE (reference sequence). The CDR3 sequence: CASSMKLVFENNEQFF. CDR3 sequence (DNA): TGTGCCAGCAGCATGAAACTAGTTTTCGAAAACAATGAGCAGTTCTTC. Drawing the rest from reference TRBV5-5 and TRBJ2-1, the complete variable domain is DAGVTQSPTHLIKTRGQQVTLRCSPISGHKSVSWYQQVLGQGPQFIFQYYEKEERGRGNFPDRFSARQFPNYSSELNVNALLLGDSALYLCASSMKLVFENNEQFFGPGTRLTVL.

J is TRBJ2-5 and V is TRBV18; 10 bases line up with TRBD1. V lost 1 base to trimming and J lost 3 bases; unmatched junction nucleotides: 2. Germline-derived CDR1 and CDR2 are KGHSH and LQKENI. The CDR3 spans 15 residues. DNA of the CDR3: TGTGCCAGCTCACCACTCGGGACAGGGGAAGAGACCCAGTACTTC. The encoded protein is CASSPLGTGEETQYF.

V is TRBV5-3 and J is TRBJ2-7, with 10 bases aligning to TRBD2. TRBV5-3 is an ORF for which the function is uncertain. Losses at the gene ends were 0 bases for V and 2 bases for J; bases not matched to a gene: 11. The CDR3 extends over 18 amino acids. This chain's CDR3 is CARSLVPSGSRSPYEQYF. The CDR3 coding sequence is TGTGCCAGAAGCTTGGTGCCTAGCGGGAGTAGATCCCCCTACGAGCAGTACTTC.

The chain employs TRBV7-8 and TRBJ2-4, with a tentative D call TRBD1 (6 bases). Trimming took 6 bases from V and 0 from J, leaving 18 bases between them. Germline V gene lookup returns CDR1 SGHVS and CDR2 FQNEAQ. This CDR3 has 17 amino acids. DNA of the CDR3: TGTGCCAGCAGTTATACCAGGGGAATAATAGCCAAAAACATTCAGTACTTC. It codes for CASSYTRGIIAKNIQYF.

The CDR3 nucleotides are TGTGCCAGCAGCTTTCCGGGACAGGGGGTGACTAGCGGATCCTACAATGAGCAGTTCTTC. It is translated as CASSFPGQGVTSGSYNEQFF. The rearrangement uses TRBV9 and TRBJ2-1; 11 nucleotides match TRBD1. The CDR3 has 20 amino acids. Germline CDR1 is SGDLS and CDR2 is YYNGEE. The V and J ends lost 4 bases and 1 base, in that order; junction bases with no gene match: 16.

The chain is built from TRBV7-2 and TRBJ1-1; D might be TRBD1 (5 bases). The CDR3 covers 12 residues. Germline V gene data show CDR1 as SGHTA and CDR2 as FQGNSA. Trimming pared 5 bases from V and 6 bases from J, leaving 10 bases between. CDR3 nucleotide sequence: TGTGCCAGCAGCCTTATGACAGCTGAAGCTTTCTTT. Translating gives CASSLMTAEAFF.

This clone was seen more than once but under ten times. The V and J genes are TRBV6-4 and TRBJ1-1; no clear D gene. Between the trimmed V and J ends, which lost 2 bases and 1 base, there was a span of 5 bases. CDR1 and CDR2 from the germline V gene are MRHNA and SNTAGT. CDR3 length equals 13 residues. The CDR3 bases are TGTGCCAGCAGTGACAGGGAGAACACTGAAGCTTTCTTT. Protein product: CASSDRENTEAFF.

The chain is built from TRBV11-3 and TRBJ2-2; D possibly matches TRBD1 or TRBD2 (5 bases each). The CDR3 consists of 15 residues. V lost 4 bases, J lost 0 bases, and 9 bases lay in between. Looked up from germline, CDR1 is SGHNT and CDR2 is YENEEA. In DNA, the CDR3 is TGTGCCAGCAGCTGGGGGACGGCGAACACCGGGGAGCTGTTTTTT. Its protein is CASSWGTANTGELFF.

V is TRBV28 and J is TRBJ2-2; 8 bases map to TRBD1. CDR3 length: 17 residues. Looked up from germline, CDR1 is MDHEN and CDR2 is SYDVKM. Trimming took 6 bases from V and 6 from J; bases not matched to a gene: 15. CDR3 region: CASSLLEGTGGAGELFF. CDR3 coding DNA: TGTGCCAGCAGCCTGCTGGAAGGGACAGGTGGGGCCGGGGAGCTGTTTTTT.

The V call is TRBV7-8, the J call TRBJ2-7; tentative D call: TRBD1 (6 bases). CDR3 size: 14 residues. V was clipped by 1 base and J by 5 bases, with 12 bases between them. Germline CDR1 and CDR2: SGHVS and FQNEAQ. CDR3 region: CASSLDSGGNEQYF. CDR3 bases: TGTGCCAGCAGCTTAGATTCTGGGGGCAACGAGCAGTACTTC.

V gene TRBV7-9 combines with J gene TRBJ2-1; a weak D match, TRBD1 (5 bases). This CDR3 is 14 amino acids long. V lost 1 base and J lost 10, with 14 bases in between. Per germline, CDR1 SEHNR and CDR2 FQNEAQ (reference sequence). CDR3: CASSLGQGYREQFF. Here the CDR3 DNA reads TGTGCCAGCAGCTTAGGCCAGGGATACCGAGAGCAGTTCTTC. The full variable domain, its missing parts supplied by reference TRBV7-9 and TRBJ2-1, is DTGVSQNPRHKITKRGQNVTFRCDPISEHNRLYWYRQTLGQGPEFLTYFQNEAQLEKSRLLSDRFSAERPKGSFSTLEIQRTEQGDSAMYLCASSLGQGYREQFFGPGTRLTVL.

This sequence joins TRBV5-5 and TRBJ1-5; D is uncertain. Germline V gene data show CDR1 as SGHKS and CDR2 as YYEKEE (reference sequence). Trimming stripped 6 bases from V and 6 bases from J, with 10 bases between. This CDR3 is built from 12 residues. CDR3 sequence reads: CASNDMGQPQHF. CDR3 bases: TGTGCCAGCAACGACATGGGTCAGCCCCAGCATTTT.